These T cell receptor beta chains were read from a single sample in a study of human T cells and chemical hapten exposure. A single record per CDR3 protein comes from TCRdb applying MiXCR to the RACE reads. The sample has around 100,000 distinct CDR3 sequences; more than 10% are singletons. The sample was whole blood, taken in connection with sensitization to the hapten diphenylcyclopropenone (DPC). The receptor source for this set is a woman aged 60-75 years with alopecia areata. Some clones in this sample may be carry-over from other donors' samples. Both conserved end residues are part of each CDR3. A D gene is named only where the DNA matches it firmly. Clone size is stated in some rows and not others, as once, few, many or a class when expanded.

NA	TRBJ2-2	TRBV11-3	NA	CASRGLLPLSGELFF	TGTGCCAGCAGAGGGCTTCTCCCGTTGTCCGGGGAGCTGTTTTTT
NA	TRBJ1-1	TRBV6-6	many	CASSNSDPRGTEAFF	TGTGCCAGCAGTAACTCCGACCCGCGGGGCACTGAAGCTTTCTTT
NA	TRBJ2-7	TRBV29-1	few	CSVGPKEAAYEQYF	TGCAGCGTTGGACCTAAGGAAGCAGCCTACGAGCAGTACTTC
NA	TRBJ1-1	TRBV10-1	many	CASKPRAENTEAFF	TGCGCCAGCAAGCCCCGGGCTGAGAACACTGAAGCTTTCTTT
NA	TRBJ1-5	TRBV5-1	many	CASSPVAGGNQPQHF	TGCGCCAGCAGCCCAGTTGCCGGTGGCAATCAGCCCCAGCATTTT
NA	TRBJ1-2	TRBV20-1	few	CSAKADHNYGYTF	TGCAGTGCTAAGGCAGACCATAACTATGGCTACACCTTC
TRBD1	TRBJ1-2	TRBV2	many	CASVGTEPHNDGYTF	TGTGCCAGCGTCGGGACAGAACCTCATAACGATGGCTACACCTTC
TRBD2	TRBJ2-3	TRBV4-2	many	CASSQDVSGGPDTQYF	TGTGCCAGCAGCCAAGATGTTAGCGGGGGCCCAGATACGCAGTATTTT
TRBD1	TRBJ1-1	TRBV6-5	many	CASSYTGTGGKAFF	TGTGCCAGCAGTTACACTGGGACAGGCGGTAAAGCTTTCTTT
NA	TRBJ2-2	TRBV7-3	NA	CASSSGTENTGELFF	TGTGCCAGCAGCTCCGGGACGGAGAACACCGGGGAGCTGTTTTTT
NA	TRBJ1-5	TRBV3-1	NA	CASSQAGLQQPQHF	TGTGCCAGCAGCCAAGCGGGACTCCAGCAGCCCCAGCATTTT
NA	TRBJ2-7	TRBV20-1	few	CSAPTSYEQYF	TGCAGTGCTCCGACCTCCTACGAGCAGTACTTC
TRBD2	TRBJ2-5	TRBV7-2	NA	CASTIRAGGPETQYF	TGTGCCAGCACCATACGAGCGGGGGGGCCGGAGACCCAGTACTTC
NA	TRBJ1-1	TRBV7-2	many	CASSLQGGAPEAFF	TGTGCCAGCAGCTTACAGGGCGGGGCCCCTGAAGCTTTCTTT
TRBD2	TRBJ2-5	TRBV28	NA	CASMAPGLAGVPQYF	TGTGCCAGCATGGCACCGGGACTAGCGGGGGTTCCCCAGTACTTC
NA	TRBJ2-7	TRBV4-2	NA	CASSQDPGVSYEQYF	TGTGCCAGCAGCCAAGATCCCGGTGTATCCTACGAGCAGTACTTC
NA	TRBJ2-3	TRBV12-5	few	CASGLVSTYTDTQYF	TGTGCTAGTGGTTTGGTCTCGACTTACACAGATACGCAGTATTTT
TRBD1	TRBJ1-1	TRBV29-1	NA	CSVGGQLNTEAFF	TGCAGCGTTGGGGGACAGTTGAACACTGAAGCTTTCTTT
NA	TRBJ2-3	TRBV3-1	many	CASSQVPGTDTQYF	TGTGCCAGCAGCCAGGTCCCAGGCACAGATACGCAGTATTTT
NA	TRBJ2-7	TRBV4-2	many	CASSQDLTDFYEQYF	TGTGCCAGCAGCCAAGATCTCACAGACTTCTACGAGCAGTACTTC
NA	TRBJ2-5	TRBV10-3	NA	CAIAAQETQYF	TGTGCCATCGCGGCACAAGAGACCCAGTACTTC
NA	TRBJ1-4	TRBV2	many	CASTPTTVNEKLFF	TGTGCCAGCACACCGACCACGGTTAATGAAAAACTGTTTTTT
NA	TRBJ2-3	TRBV19	many	CASSPGSTDTQYF	TGTGCCAGTAGTCCAGGGTCGACAGATACGCAGTATTTT
NA	TRBJ1-1	TRBV5-6	many	CASSLEPNTEAFF	TGTGCCAGCAGCTTAGAACCGAACACTGAAGCTTTCTTT
TRBD1	TRBJ1-1	TRBV18	NA	CASSVHRGRDTEAFF	TGTGCCAGCTCAGTGCACAGGGGGAGGGACACTGAAGCTTTCTTT
NA	TRBJ2-2	TRBV7-6	NA	CASSLRTAGTGELFF	TGTGCCAGCAGCTTGCGAACAGCGGGCACCGGGGAGCTGTTTTTT
TRBD1	TRBJ2-4	TRBV20-1	NA	CSARARQGAVAKNIQYF	TGCAGTGCTAGAGCCCGACAGGGGGCGGTAGCCAAAAACATTCAGTACTTC
NA	TRBJ2-7	TRBV19	few	CASSSDARDYEQYF	TGTGCCAGTAGTTCCGACGCTAGGGACTACGAGCAGTACTTC
TRBD2	TRBJ2-3	TRBV6-1	NA	CASSEGLADTQYF	TGTGCCAGCAGTGAGGGACTAGCGGATACGCAGTATTTT
TRBD1	TRBJ1-1	TRBV18	many	CASSPDREGTEAFF	TGTGCCAGCTCGCCGGACAGGGAGGGCACTGAAGCTTTCTTT